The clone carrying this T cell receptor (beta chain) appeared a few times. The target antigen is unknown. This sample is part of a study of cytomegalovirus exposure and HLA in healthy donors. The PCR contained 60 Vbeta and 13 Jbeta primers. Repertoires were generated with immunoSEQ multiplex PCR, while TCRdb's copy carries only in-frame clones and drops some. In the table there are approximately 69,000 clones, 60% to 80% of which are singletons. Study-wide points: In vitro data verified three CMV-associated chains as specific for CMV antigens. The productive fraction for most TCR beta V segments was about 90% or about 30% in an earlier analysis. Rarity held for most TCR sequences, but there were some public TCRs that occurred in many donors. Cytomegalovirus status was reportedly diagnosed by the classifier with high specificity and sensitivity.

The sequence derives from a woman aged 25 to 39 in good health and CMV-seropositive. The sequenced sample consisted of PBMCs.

The CDR3 DNA reads TGTGCCAGCAGCGCGGACAGTGGCTCTGGAAACACCATATATTTT. As protein: CASSADSGSGNTIYF. The chain combines TRBV9 with TRBJ1-3; TRBD1 might be the D (6 bases). The V gene's germline CDR1 is SGDLS and CDR2 YYNGEE. V was cut by 3 bases and J by 0 bases, with 10 bases left in between. This CDR3 has 15 residues.